This TCR beta chain was captured in a study of memory B cells and T cells in multiple sclerosis. Study results and limitations: Compartments had unequal clone-set sizes, affecting shared clonotype counts.

Separate sequencing covered autoproliferating (CFSE-dim) and non-proliferating (CFSE-high) T cells from stimulus-free culture. Cultures began with 45 million to 50 million CFSE-labeled PBMCs, unstimulated for 7 days, with replicate wells pooled. The PBMCs received approximately 0.5 uM CFSE and serum-free culture with no added stimuli. Produced via immunoSEQ multiplex PCR; TCRdb's table is partial and in-frame only. The table has about 45,000 clones, over 75% seen once. A word on this clone: What it recognizes is unknown.

The TCR was taken from a human donor with multiple sclerosis. Input material: PBMCs from blood kept in culture.

In DNA form, the CDR3 reads TGTGCCAGTAGTATCCTGGCCAGGAGCTCCTACGAGCAGTACTTC. Translation gives CASSILARSSYEQYF. This rearrangement joins TRBV19 to TRBJ2-7, with no clear D. The V gene's germline CDR1 is LNHDA and CDR2 SQIVND (reference sequence). V was cut by 3 bases and J by 0 bases, with 12 bases left in between. The CDR3 loop spans 15 amino acids.